The 25 T cell receptor beta chains in this list originate from one sample, sequenced in a study of T cell responses to AZD1222 COVID-19 vaccine. The assay was immunoSEQ multiplex PCR, and TCRdb's table has in-frame clones only and misses some. This repertoire shows roughly 150,000 clones, about 91% found once; its top ten account for 2% to 2.5%. Sequenced here: peripheral blood, sampled on day 0 of AZD1222 vaccination. These receptors all come from an adult in good health.

V gene TRBV21-1 combines with J gene TRBJ1-5; the listed D gene, TRBD1, was not tested against the DNA. TRBV21-1 is given as a pseudogene. This CDR3 contains 15 residues. CDR3 nucleotides: TGTGCCAGCAGCTGGGGGCAGCCCTTTGGAAAGCCCCAGCATTTT. It translates to CASSWGQPFGKPQHF.

The chain joins TRBV11-2 to TRBJ1-5, with 12 bases lining up with TRBD1. CDR1 is SGHAT and CDR2 is FQNNGV in the germline V gene. The CDR3 runs 18 residues. The J segment lost 7 bases and the V segment lost 1 base, leaving 11 bases of the junction unmatched. Written as DNA, the CDR3 is TGTGCCAGCAGCTTAGGCCGCGGGACAGGGGGCGGAAAACAGCCCCAGCATTTT. Protein: CASSLGRGTGGGKQPQHF.

This chain uses TRBV10-1 with TRBJ2-1; no reliable D call. V was clipped by 0 bases and J by 0 bases, with 6 bases between them. Germline assignment: CDR1 WNHNN and CDR2 SYGVQD (reference sequence). This CDR3 has 15 amino acids. The CDR3 loop is CASSESGSSYNEQFF. In nucleotides, the CDR3 is TGCGCCAGCAGTGAGTCAGGTAGCTCCTACAATGAGCAGTTCTTC.

V usage is TRBV19 and J usage is TRBJ1-4; 10 bases align to TRBD1. The CDR3 runs to 16 residues. CDR1 and CDR2 (germline): LNHDA, SQIVND (reference sequence). V was clipped by 4 bases and J by 2 bases; unmatched bases: 4. The CDR3 region is CASSTGQGGTNEKLFF. CDR3 bases: TGTGCCAGTAGTACCGGACAGGGGGGCACTAATGAAAAACTGTTTTTT.

This clone was recorded once. This rearrangement joins TRBV27 to TRBJ1-1, with D possibly TRBD1 on 6 matching bases. Trimming took off 4 bases at V and 5 bases at J, with 11 bases between the two ends. The CDR3 spans 13 residues. The V gene's germline CDR1 is MNHEY and CDR2 SMNVEV (reference sequence). CDR3 sequence (DNA): TGTGCCAGCAGTTACAGGGCGGCAACTGAAGCTTTCTTT. It is translated as CASSYRAATEAFF.

The chain is built from TRBV5-4 and TRBJ1-4; 10 bases are a match to TRBD1. The V segment lost 4 bases and the J segment 8 bases; nucleotides outside the gene matches: 11. Per the germline V gene, CDR1 is SGHNT and CDR2 is YYREEE (reference sequence). The CDR3 runs 16 residues. In nucleotides, the CDR3 is TGTGCCAGCAGCGCAGGCCGGGACAGGGGAGTCGAAAAACTGTTTTTT. Its translation is CASSAGRDRGVEKLFF.

The chain has TRBV28 and TRBJ2-7, with a tentative D call TRBD1 (5 bases). From germline, CDR1 is MDHEN and CDR2 SYDVKM. The CDR3 totals 13 residues. V lost 6 bases and J 0 bases, leaving 9 bases between the germline ends. The CDR3 DNA reads as TGTGCCAGCAGAACAGGATACTCCTACGAGCAGTACTTC. Translated: CASRTGYSYEQYF. Variable domain in full (rest from reference TRBV28 and TRBJ2-7): DVKVTQSSRYLVKRTGEKVFLECVQDMDHENMFWYRQDPGLGLRLIYFSYDVKMKEKGDIPEGYSVSREKKERFSLILESASTNQTSMYLCASRTGYSYEQYFGPGTRLTVT.

This clone showed up just once. CDR3 DNA sequence: TGTGCCAGCAAGACGGGATTCTTGAACACCGGGGAGCTGTTTTTT. Amino acids: CASKTGFLNTGELFF. The rearrangement links TRBV6-5 to TRBJ2-2; weak D call: TRBD2 (5 bases). Looked up from germline, CDR1 is MNHEY and CDR2 is SVGAGI. Trimming pared 7 bases from V and 1 base from J, leaving 13 bases between. The CDR3 spans 15 residues.

The J gene is TRBJ1-5, the V gene TRBV6-1; D unresolved. Germline-derived CDR1 and CDR2 are MNHNS and SASEGT. The length of the CDR3 is 14 residues. V was trimmed by 1 base and J by 3 bases, leaving 7 bases between them. The CDR3 region has the DNA TGTGCCAGCAGTGAAGTTTCACCCAATCAGCCCCAGCATTTT. This translates into CASSEVSPNQPQHF.

This clone appeared a few times. This chain joins TRBV6-5 and TRBJ2-7; D unresolved. CDR1 is MNHEY, CDR2 SVGAGI, per germline. Deletions cut 0 bases from V and 2 bases from J, with 11 bases between. The CDR3 is 15 amino acids. DNA for the CDR3: TGTGCCAGCAGTTACTCGACCGGCGGCGCCTACGAGCAGTACTTC. Translating it yields CASSYSTGGAYEQYF.

V gene TRBV2 combines with J gene TRBJ2-1, with 11 bases identical to TRBD2. The CDR3 runs to 14 residues. Trimming took 7 bases from V and 5 from J; bases not matched to a gene: 4. CDR1 and CDR2 (germline): SNHLY, FYNNEI. The CDR3 DNA reads as TGTGCCAGCAATAAGGGACTAGCGGACAATGAGCAGTTCTTC. Residues: CASNKGLADNEQFF.

V usage is TRBV9 and J usage is TRBJ1-1; TRBD1 agrees at 8 bases. Trimming at V came to 0 bases and at J to 11 bases, leaving 6 bases not matched to a gene. Germline CDR1 reads SGDLS; CDR2 reads YYNGEE. The CDR3 consists of 13 residues. CDR3 loop: CASSVAATGEAFF. The CDR3 DNA sequence: TGTGCCAGCAGCGTAGCTGCGACAGGGGAGGCTTTCTTT. The full variable domain, completed using reference TRBV9 and TRBJ1-1, is DSGVTQTPKHLITATGQRVTLRCSPRSGDLSVYWYQQSLDQGLQFLIQYYNGEERAKGNILERFSAQQFPDLHSELNLSSLELGDSALYFCASSVAATGEAFFGQGTRLTVV.

J is TRBJ1-5 and V is TRBV30; D not certain. Trimming took off 1 base at V and 5 bases at J, with 9 bases between the two ends. CDR3 length: 13 residues. The germline V gene has CDR1 GTSNPN and CDR2 SVGIG (reference sequence). Here the CDR3 DNA reads TGTGCCTGGAGTGAGAGAACGGATCAGCCCCAGCATTTT. Translation gives CAWSERTDQPQHF.

V usage is TRBV2 and J usage is TRBJ1-2; no reliable D call. V was trimmed by 7 bases and J by 1 base, leaving 7 bases between them. The length of the CDR3 is 12 residues. The germline V gene has CDR1 SNHLY and CDR2 FYNNEI. CDR3 residues: CASKYGNYGYTF. The DNA for the CDR3 is TGTGCCAGCAAGTATGGTAACTATGGCTACACCTTC.

V usage is TRBV28 and J usage is TRBJ1-2; TRBD1 might be the D (5 bases). Germline-derived CDR1 and CDR2 are MDHEN and SYDVKM. The V and J ends lost 5 bases and 1 base respectively, with 8 bases between them. The CDR3 has 13 residues. CDR3 sequence: CASSTQGNYGYTF. The DNA for the CDR3 is TGTGCCAGCAGTACCCAGGGTAACTATGGCTACACCTTC.

The V gene is TRBV10-3, the J gene TRBJ1-2, with 7 bases identical to TRBD1. Per germline, CDR1 ENHRY and CDR2 SYGVKD. This CDR3 contains 17 residues. Trimming at V came to 0 bases and at J to 7 bases, leaving 14 bases not matched to a gene. CDR3 bases: TGTGCCATCAGTGAGTCGAATGAACAGGGGCTGATTGGTGGCTACACCTTC. Protein sequence: CAISESNEQGLIGGYTF.

The rearrangement uses TRBV3-1 (or the pseudogene TRBV3-2) and TRBJ1-2, with D hard to call. CDR3 length: 14 residues. Trimming removed 2 bases at V and 6 bases at J, with 13 bases between. Germline V gives CDR1 LGHDT, CDR2 YNNKEL (reference sequence). The CDR3 DNA sequence: TGTGCCAGCAGCCAAAAAGGTAGGCAGGATGGCTACACCTTC. As protein: CASSQKGRQDGYTF.

V usage is TRBV18 and J usage is TRBJ1-1, with 11 bases matching TRBD1. The V gene's germline CDR1 is KGHSH and CDR2 LQKENI. There are 15 residues in the CDR3. J was trimmed by 3 bases and V by 5 bases; bases with no gene match: 5. The CDR3 is CASSRGQGDYTEAFF. The CDR3, as DNA: TGTGCCAGCTCAAGGGGACAGGGGGACTACACTGAAGCTTTCTTT. Based on the CDR3 plus reference TRBV18 and TRBJ1-1, the full variable domain is NAGVMQNPRHLVRRRGQEARLRCSPMKGHSHVYWYRQLPEEGLKFMVYLQKENIIDESGMPKERFSAEFPKEGPSILRIQQVVRGDSAAYFCASSRGQGDYTEAFFGQGTRLTVV.

The J gene is TRBJ1-2, the V gene TRBV5-1; 8 positions match TRBD1. V was pared by 4 bases and J by 0 bases, with 11 bases of the junction left unmatched. The germline V gene has CDR1 SGHRS and CDR2 YFSETQ. CDR3 length: 17 residues. The CDR3 DNA is TGCGCCAGCAGCCTATCCAACCGACAGGGGTCTAACTATGGCTACACCTTC. This gives the protein CASSLSNRQGSNYGYTF.

J is TRBJ1-2 and V is TRBV28; D gene uncertain. CDR1 MDHEN and CDR2 SYDVKM come from the germline V gene. The V end was cut by 3 bases, the J end by 4 bases, with 9 bases between. The CDR3 has 13 amino acids. CDR3 in DNA: TGTGCCAGCAGTTTGGCGTTCCTCTATGGCTACACCTTC. This codes for CASSLAFLYGYTF.

This chain uses TRBV28 with TRBJ1-2, with TRBD1 identical over 7 bases. Germline CDR1 MDHEN, CDR2 SYDVKM. The CDR3 totals 13 residues. V was clipped by 9 bases and J by 7 bases; unmatched bases: 11. The CDR3 sequence is CASRPGRGFGYTF. CDR3 DNA sequence: TGTGCCAGTCGCCCTGGCAGGGGGTTTGGCTACACCTTC.

J is TRBJ2-7 and V is TRBV30, with D unresolved. The CDR3 contains 12 residues. CDR1 is GTSNPN, CDR2 SVGIG, per germline (reference sequence). Trimming cost V 0 bases and J 1 base, with 4 bases left between them. The CDR3 DNA reads TGTGCCTGGAGTGTAGGATCCTACGAGCAGTACTTC. Protein sequence: CAWSVGSYEQYF.

This chain links TRBV5-5 with TRBJ1-2, with 11 nucleotides matching TRBD1. From germline, CDR1 is SGHKS and CDR2 YYEKEE (reference sequence). CDR3 length: 18 amino acids. Losses at the gene ends were 4 bases for V and 1 base for J; bases not matched to a gene: 12. DNA of the CDR3: TGTGCCAGCAGCCCTAGGGTTGCGGGACAGGGGGTTAACTATGGCTACACCTTC. This gives the protein CASSPRVAGQGVNYGYTF.

The J gene is TRBJ1-4, the V gene TRBV5-1; unclear D gene. The germline gives CDR1 SGHRS, CDR2 YFSETQ. CDR3 length: 13 residues. Trimming took 2 bases from V and 7 from J, leaving 9 bases between them. The DNA of the CDR3 is TGCGCCAGCAGCTTTGGAGAGGGTGAAAAACTGTTTTTT. This translates into CASSFGEGEKLFF.

This rearrangement joins TRBV7-6 to TRBJ2-6; D is unresolved. V lost 1 base to trimming and J lost 1 base, with 8 bases between them. The CDR3 length is 16 residues. Looked up from germline, CDR1 is SGHVS and CDR2 is FNYEAQ. Written as DNA, the CDR3 is TGTGCCAGCAGCTTAGATCAGCCTTCTGGGGCCAACGTCCTGACTTTC. It specifies CASSLDQPSGANVLTF.